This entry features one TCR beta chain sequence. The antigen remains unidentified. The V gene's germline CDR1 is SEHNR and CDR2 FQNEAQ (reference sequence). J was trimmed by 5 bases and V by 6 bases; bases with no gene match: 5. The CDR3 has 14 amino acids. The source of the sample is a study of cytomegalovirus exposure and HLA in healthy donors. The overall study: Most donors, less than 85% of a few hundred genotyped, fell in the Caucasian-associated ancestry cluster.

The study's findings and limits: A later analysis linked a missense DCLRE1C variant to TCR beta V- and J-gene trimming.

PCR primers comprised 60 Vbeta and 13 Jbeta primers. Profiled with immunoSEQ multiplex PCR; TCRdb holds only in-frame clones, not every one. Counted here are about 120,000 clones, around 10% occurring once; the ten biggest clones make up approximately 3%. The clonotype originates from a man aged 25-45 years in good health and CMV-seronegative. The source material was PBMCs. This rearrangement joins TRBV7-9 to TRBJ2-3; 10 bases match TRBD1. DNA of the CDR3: TGTGCCAGCAGTTGGGACAGGGGAGAAGATACGCAGTATTTT. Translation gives CASSWDRGEDTQYF. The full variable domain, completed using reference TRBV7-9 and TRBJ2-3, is DTGVSQNPRHKITKRGQNVTFRCDPISEHNRLYWYRQTLGQGPEFLTYFQNEAQLEKSRLLSDRFSAERPKGSFSTLEIQRTEQGDSAMYLCASSWDRGEDTQYFGPGTRLTVL.